These 8 T cell receptor beta chains came from one sample sequenced in a study of blood T cell repertoires in COVID-19. This table comes from immunoSEQ multiplex PCR, and its TCRdb copy is limited to in-frame clones, with some not included. Among about 46,000 clones, 75% to 90% were seen once, and the ten largest hold around 1.4%. What was sequenced was peripheral blood. These receptor sequences come from a man in his 60s with acute or convalescent COVID-19.

J is TRBJ2-1 and V is TRBV19; 11 bases map to TRBD1. Germline-derived CDR1 and CDR2 are LNHDA and SQIVND (reference sequence). The junction had 5 bases not matched to a gene; V was cut back by 3 bases and J by 4 bases. The length of the CDR3 is 16 residues. The CDR3 region has the DNA TGTGCCAGTAGTATGGAGGACAGGGGGCCATACAATGAGCAGTTCTTC. It encodes CASSMEDRGPYNEQFF.

This chain uses TRBV19 with TRBJ2-3; TRBD2 aligns across 13 bases. The CDR3 extends over 23 amino acids. The ends lost 5 bases at V and 1 base at J; junction bases unmatched: 24. Germline CDR1 is LNHDA and CDR2 is SQIVND (reference sequence). Here the CDR3 reads CASSEDRDGWTSGGVAGTDTQYF. CDR3 nucleotides: TGTGCCAGTAGTGAAGACCGGGACGGATGGACTAGCGGGGGAGTAGCTGGCACAGATACGCAGTATTTT.

CDR3 bases: TGTGCCAGCAGGAGGGATGGAAACACCATATATTTT. As protein: CASRRDGNTIYF. This chain links TRBV12-3 or TRBV12-4 with TRBJ1-3; D is undetermined. There are 12 residues in the CDR3. V dropped 6 bases and J dropped 3 bases, with 6 bases sitting between them.

The chain is built from TRBV18 and TRBJ1-1; D remains ambiguous. Trimming removed 3 bases at V and 1 base at J, with 12 bases between. Germline values: CDR1 KGHSH, CDR2 LQKENI. The CDR3 runs 15 residues. CDR3 bases: TGTGCCAGCTCACCCGACGCAGGCTGGAACACTGAAGCTTTCTTT. It yields the protein CASSPDAGWNTEAFF.

V is TRBV3-1 (or the pseudogene TRBV3-2) and J is TRBJ1-5; TRBD1 matches 10 bases. The CDR3 is 17 residues long. The V gene end was trimmed by 3 bases and the J gene end by 2 bases; junction bases not matched to a gene: 7. Germline CDR1 and CDR2: LGHDT and YNNKEL (reference sequence). The CDR3 DNA follows: TGTGCCAGCAGCCATGCTCCCGGGACAGGGGGCAATCAGCCCCAGCATTTT. This encodes CASSHAPGTGGNQPQHF.

The chain uses TRBV29-1 and TRBJ2-1, with TRBD2 matching 9 bases. The V segment lost 4 bases and the J segment 1 base; nucleotides outside the gene matches: 11. Per germline, CDR1 SQVTM and CDR2 ANQGSEA. The CDR3 length is 17 residues. The CDR3 region is CSVGLAGAAKSYNEQFF. CDR3 bases: TGCAGCGTTGGATTAGCGGGGGCTGCAAAATCCTACAATGAGCAGTTCTTC.

The chain joins TRBV2 to TRBJ1-5; a possible D gene is TRBD1 (6 bases). Trimming left V 6 bases short and J 3 bases short, with 15 bases between. The CDR3 loop spans 15 amino acids. Germline V gene sequence: CDR1 SNHLY, CDR2 FYNNEI. In DNA form, the CDR3 reads TGTGCCAGCAGGGTACAGGGTTTGGACAATCAGCCCCAGCATTTT. Translating gives CASRVQGLDNQPQHF. The full variable domain, rest sourced from reference TRBV2 and TRBJ1-5, is EPEVTQTPSHQVTQMGQEVILRCVPISNHLYFYWYRQILGQKVEFLVSFYNNEISEKSEIFDDQFSVERPDGSNFTLKIRSTKLEDSAMYFCASRVQGLDNQPQHFGDGTRLSIL.

The CDR3 region is CASGGESSPLHF. The CDR3 bases are TGTGCCAGCGGGGGGGAAAGCTCACCCCTCCACTTT. The chain has TRBV9 and TRBJ1-6, with D possibly TRBD1 on 5 matching bases. CDR3 size: 12 residues. With 7 bases removed from V and 10 bases from J, the gap between germline ends came to 12 bases. Germline V gene sequence: CDR1 SGDLS, CDR2 YYNGEE.